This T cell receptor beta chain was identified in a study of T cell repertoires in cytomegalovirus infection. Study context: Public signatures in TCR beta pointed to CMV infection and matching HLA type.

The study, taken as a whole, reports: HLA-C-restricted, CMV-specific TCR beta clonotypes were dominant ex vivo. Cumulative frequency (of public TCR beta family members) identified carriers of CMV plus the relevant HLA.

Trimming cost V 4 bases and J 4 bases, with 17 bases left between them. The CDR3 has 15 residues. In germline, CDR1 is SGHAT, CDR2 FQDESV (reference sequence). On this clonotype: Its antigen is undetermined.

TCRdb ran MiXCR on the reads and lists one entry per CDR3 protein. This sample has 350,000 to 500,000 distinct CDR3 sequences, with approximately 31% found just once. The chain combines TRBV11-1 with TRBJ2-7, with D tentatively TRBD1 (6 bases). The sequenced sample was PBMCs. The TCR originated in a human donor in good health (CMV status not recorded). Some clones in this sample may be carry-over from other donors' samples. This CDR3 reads CASSSTGGGLYEQYF. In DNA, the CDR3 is TGTGCCAGCAGCTCGACAGGAGGAGGCCTTTACGAGCAGTACTTC.